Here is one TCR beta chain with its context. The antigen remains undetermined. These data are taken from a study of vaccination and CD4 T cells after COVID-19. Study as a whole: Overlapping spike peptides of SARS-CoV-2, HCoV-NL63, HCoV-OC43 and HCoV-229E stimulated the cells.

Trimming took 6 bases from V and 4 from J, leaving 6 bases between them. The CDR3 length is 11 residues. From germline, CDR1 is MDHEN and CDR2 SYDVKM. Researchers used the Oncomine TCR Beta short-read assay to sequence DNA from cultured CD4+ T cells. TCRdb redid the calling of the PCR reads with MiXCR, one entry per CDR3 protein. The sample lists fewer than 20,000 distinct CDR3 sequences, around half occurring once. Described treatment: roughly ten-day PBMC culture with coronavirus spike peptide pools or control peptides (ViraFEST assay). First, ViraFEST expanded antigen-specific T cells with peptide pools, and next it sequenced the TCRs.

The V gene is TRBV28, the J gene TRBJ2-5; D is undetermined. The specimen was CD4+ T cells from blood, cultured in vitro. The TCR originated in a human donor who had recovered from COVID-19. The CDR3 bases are TGTGCCAGCAGGGAGAGAGAGACCCAGTACTTC. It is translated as CASRERETQYF. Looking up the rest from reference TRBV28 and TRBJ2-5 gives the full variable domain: DVKVTQSSRYLVKRTGEKVFLECVQDMDHENMFWYRQDPGLGLRLIYFSYDVKMKEKGDIPEGYSVSREKKERFSLILESASTNQTSMYLCASRERETQYFGPGTRLLVL.